These T cell receptor beta chains were read from a single sample in a study of tumour-infiltrating T cells in Burkitt lymphoma. Produced via immunoSEQ multiplex PCR; TCRdb's table is partial and in-frame only. In the table there are 43,000 or so clones, around 29% of which are singletons. Sequenced: tumor tissue. All receptors derive from a human donor with Burkitt lymphoma. Both conserved end residues are part of each CDR3. Each record gives: V gene, D gene, CDR3 length, J gene, clone size, CDR3 protein, CDR3 DNA. A D gene is named only where the DNA matches it firmly. The size entry is marked missing in some rows and otherwise reads once, few, many or a size class.

v_gene: TRBV7-9
d_gene: TRBD1
len: 15
j_gene: TRBJ1-4
abundance: few
CDR3aa: CASSLRTGGEEKLFF
CDR3nt: TGTGCCAGCAGCCTTCGGACAGGGGGGGAGGAAAAACTGTTTTTT

v_gene: TRBV9
d_gene: TRBD2
len: 15
j_gene: TRBJ2-1
abundance: .
CDR3aa: CASSPRSGGANEQFF
CDR3nt: TGTGCCAGCAGCCCTCGTAGCGGGGGGGCCAATGAGCAGTTCTTC

v_gene: TRBV4-3
d_gene: .
len: 15
j_gene: TRBJ2-7
abundance: few
CDR3aa: CASSQTDRTNYEQYF
CDR3nt: TGCGCCAGCAGCCAAACTGACCGGACAAACTACGAGCAGTACTTC

v_gene: TRBV7-9
d_gene: .
len: 15
j_gene: TRBJ2-2
abundance: few
CDR3aa: CASSAGAINTGELFF
CDR3nt: TGTGCCAGCAGTGCAGGAGCAATTAACACCGGGGAGCTGTTTTTT

v_gene: TRBV4-1
d_gene: .
len: 15
j_gene: TRBJ2-1
abundance: .
CDR3aa: CASSQRGTVSNEQFF
CDR3nt: TGCGCCAGCAGCCAGAGAGGAACGGTTTCCAATGAGCAGTTCTTC

v_gene: TRBV20-1
d_gene: .
len: 11
j_gene: TRBJ2-5
abundance: few
CDR3aa: CSAGFGKTQYF
CDR3nt: TGCAGTGCTGGCTTTGGGAAGACCCAGTACTTC

v_gene: TRBV7-2
d_gene: .
len: 13
j_gene: TRBJ1-1
abundance: .
CDR3aa: CASINRLGTEAFF
CDR3nt: TGTGCCAGCATCAATAGGTTGGGGACTGAAGCTTTCTTT

v_gene: TRBV19
d_gene: TRBD2
len: 16
j_gene: TRBJ2-5
abundance: few
CDR3aa: CASSIAGAGAQETQYF
CDR3nt: TGTGCCAGTAGTATAGCTGGAGCGGGGGCACAAGAGACCCAGTACTTC

v_gene: TRBV19
d_gene: .
len: 14
j_gene: TRBJ2-7
abundance: .
CDR3aa: CASSILDRSYEQYF
CDR3nt: TGTGCCAGTAGTATTCTTGACAGAAGCTACGAGCAGTACTTC

v_gene: TRBV7-9
d_gene: TRBD1
len: 15
j_gene: TRBJ1-6
abundance: few
CDR3aa: CASSSPRGPGSPLHF
CDR3nt: TGTGCCAGCAGCTCGCCGAGGGGGCCGGGTTCACCCCTCCACTTT

v_gene: TRBV14
d_gene: .
len: 17
j_gene: TRBJ2-7
abundance: .
CDR3aa: CASSLRSTGTRSYEQYF
CDR3nt: TGTGCCAGCAGCCTCAGATCCACAGGGACGAGATCCTACGAGCAGTACTTC

v_gene: TRBV5-4
d_gene: .
len: 14
j_gene: TRBJ1-4
abundance: .
CDR3aa: CASSLARGGEKLFF
CDR3nt: TGTGCCAGCAGCTTGGCACGGGGGGGCGAAAAACTGTTTTTT

v_gene: TRBV2
d_gene: .
len: 14
j_gene: TRBJ2-6
abundance: few
CDR3aa: CASSAESGANVLTF
CDR3nt: TGTGCCAGCAGCGCCGAATCTGGGGCCAACGTCCTGACTTTC

v_gene: TRBV4-2
d_gene: TRBD1
len: 16
j_gene: TRBJ2-7
abundance: few
CDR3aa: CASSQVSGTGTYEQYF
CDR3nt: TGTGCCAGCAGCCAAGTATCCGGGACAGGGACCTACGAGCAGTACTTC

v_gene: TRBV18
d_gene: .
len: 13
j_gene: TRBJ1-2
abundance: .
CDR3aa: CASSADRRYGYTF
CDR3nt: TGTGCCAGCTCAGCTGACAGGCGATATGGCTACACCTTC

v_gene: TRBV4-1
d_gene: TRBD1
len: 15
j_gene: TRBJ2-7
abundance: few
CDR3aa: CASSSGQGEGYEQYF
CDR3nt: TGCGCCAGCAGCTCGGGACAGGGGGAGGGTTACGAGCAGTACTTC

v_gene: TRBV10-1
d_gene: TRBD1
len: 15
j_gene: TRBJ1-5
abundance: .
CDR3aa: CASSNHRGRNQPQHF
CDR3nt: TGCGCCAGCAGTAATCACAGGGGTCGCAATCAGCCCCAGCATTTT

v_gene: TRBV19
d_gene: .
len: 14
j_gene: TRBJ2-3
abundance: .
CDR3aa: CASSPQGLTDTQYF
CDR3nt: TGTGCCAGTAGTCCACAGGGACTCACAGATACGCAGTATTTT

v_gene: TRBV29-1
d_gene: .
len: 13
j_gene: TRBJ2-2
abundance: .
CDR3aa: CSASIMNTGELFF
CDR3nt: TGCAGCGCTTCAATCATGAACACCGGGGAGCTGTTTTTT

v_gene: TRBV19
d_gene: .
len: 12
j_gene: TRBJ1-1
abundance: few
CDR3aa: CASSIQDTEAFF
CDR3nt: TGTGCCAGTAGTATCCAAGACACTGAAGCTTTCTTT

v_gene: TRBV28
d_gene: TRBD1
len: 13
j_gene: TRBJ1-5
abundance: few
CDR3aa: CASSSGQNQPQHF
CDR3nt: TGTGCCAGCAGTTCGGGACAGAATCAGCCCCAGCATTTT

v_gene: TRBV29-1
d_gene: TRBD1
len: 14
j_gene: TRBJ2-7
abundance: .
CDR3aa: CSVGGGTGANEQYF
CDR3nt: TGCAGCGTTGGGGGGGGGACAGGGGCTAACGAGCAGTACTTC

v_gene: TRBV6-5
d_gene: .
len: 13
j_gene: TRBJ1-6
abundance: .
CDR3aa: CASSYSGRAPLHF
CDR3nt: TGTGCCAGCAGTTACTCCGGGAGGGCCCCCCTCCACTTT

v_gene: TRBV10-3
d_gene: .
len: 11
j_gene: TRBJ2-2
abundance: few
CDR3aa: CAISEAGELFF
CDR3nt: TGTGCCATCAGTGAGGCCGGGGAGCTGTTTTTT

v_gene: TRBV4-3
d_gene: .
len: 15
j_gene: TRBJ2-3
abundance: .
CDR3aa: CASSQSVWGADTQYF
CDR3nt: TGCGCCAGCAGCCAATCCGTTTGGGGGGCAGATACGCAGTATTTT

v_gene: TRBV5-1
d_gene: .
len: 13
j_gene: TRBJ2-5
abundance: .
CDR3aa: CASSFGARETQYF
CDR3nt: TGCGCCAGCAGCTTTGGGGCGAGAGAGACCCAGTACTTC

v_gene: TRBV6-5
d_gene: .
len: 13
j_gene: TRBJ2-5
abundance: few
CDR3aa: CASSVLGEETQYF
CDR3nt: TGTGCCAGCAGCGTTCTGGGGGAAGAGACCCAGTACTTC

v_gene: TRBV28
d_gene: .
len: 13
j_gene: TRBJ1-2
abundance: few
CDR3aa: CASSSGRLYGYTF
CDR3nt: TGTGCCAGCAGTTCGGGCCGACTCTATGGCTACACCTTC

v_gene: TRBV6-5
d_gene: .
len: 14
j_gene: TRBJ2-1
abundance: few
CDR3aa: CASSSAWQVNEQFF
CDR3nt: TGTGCCAGCAGTTCCGCGTGGCAGGTCAATGAGCAGTTCTTC